The TCR beta chain under discussion was sequenced for a study of shared clonotypes between healthy human individuals. Unsorted PBMC replicate PCRs drew on 300 ng DNA, representing around 30,000 T cell genomes. Only in-frame clones appear in the TCRdb table, and some are missing; sequencing was by immunoSEQ multiplex PCR. The repertoire holds 550,000 to 600,000 clones, with roughly 72% as singletons. Source material: PBMCs. This sequence originates from a middle-aged woman in good health. Some clones in this sample may be carry-over from other donors' samples.

Here the CDR3 reads CASSFGTGGSTLHF. The CDR3 region has the DNA TGTGCCAGCAGTTTTGGGACAGGGGGTTCCACCCTCCACTTT. The V and J genes are TRBV28 and TRBJ1-6; 11 nucleotides agree with TRBD1. Unmatched junction bases numbered 6, after V lost 3 bases and J lost 14 bases. The V gene's germline CDR1 is MDHEN and CDR2 SYDVKM. The length of the CDR3 is 14 residues.